This section outlines one T cell receptor (beta chain) sequence together with its context. This table comes from immunoSEQ multiplex PCR, and its TCRdb copy is limited to in-frame clones, with some not included. In the table there are some 150,000 clones, over 75% of which are singletons. PBMCs were cryopreserved, and roughly 2 micrograms of genomic DNA from them went into TCR beta libraries. The sample originates from a study of cytotoxic CD8 clonotypes in ibrutinib-treated CLL. On the study more broadly: There were 10 to 11 relapsed/refractory patients and around 15 treatment-naive patients, and 17 to 18 were IGHV unmutated.

The sequence came from a human donor with chronic lymphocytic leukemia. The sample was PBMCs, taken after 36 months of ibrutinib treatment.

The CDR3 sequence is CASKGLTGEAYNTGELFF. For the CDR3, the DNA is TGCGCCAGCAAGGGCTTGACAGGGGAAGCATACAACACCGGGGAGCTGTTTTTT. The V gene is TRBV10-2, the J gene TRBJ2-2; 8 bases align to TRBD1. Trimming at V came to 7 bases and at J to 2 bases, leaving 15 bases not matched to a gene. The length of the CDR3 is 18 residues. Germline lookup yields CDR1 WSHSY and CDR2 SAAADI.